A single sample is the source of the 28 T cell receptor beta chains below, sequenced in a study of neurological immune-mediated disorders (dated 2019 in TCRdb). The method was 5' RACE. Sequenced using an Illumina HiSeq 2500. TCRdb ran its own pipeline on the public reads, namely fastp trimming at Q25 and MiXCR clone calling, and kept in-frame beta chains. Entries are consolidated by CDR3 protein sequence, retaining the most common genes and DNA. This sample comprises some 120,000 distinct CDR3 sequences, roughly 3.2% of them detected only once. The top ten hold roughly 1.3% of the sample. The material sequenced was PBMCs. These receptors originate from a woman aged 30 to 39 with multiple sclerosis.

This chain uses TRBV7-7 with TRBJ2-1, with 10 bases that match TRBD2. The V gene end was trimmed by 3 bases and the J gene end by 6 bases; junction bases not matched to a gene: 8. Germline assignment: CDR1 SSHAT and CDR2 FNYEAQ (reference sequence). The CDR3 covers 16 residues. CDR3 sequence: CASSLGSGGGINEQFF. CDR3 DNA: TGTGCCAGCAGCTTGGGGAGCGGGGGGGGTATCAATGAGCAGTTCTTC.

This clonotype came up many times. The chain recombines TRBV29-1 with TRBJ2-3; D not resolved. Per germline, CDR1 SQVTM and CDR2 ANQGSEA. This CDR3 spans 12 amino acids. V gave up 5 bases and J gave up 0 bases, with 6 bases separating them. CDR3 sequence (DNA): TGCAGCGTTACCCTTAGCACAGATACGCAGTATTTT. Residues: CSVTLSTDTQYF.

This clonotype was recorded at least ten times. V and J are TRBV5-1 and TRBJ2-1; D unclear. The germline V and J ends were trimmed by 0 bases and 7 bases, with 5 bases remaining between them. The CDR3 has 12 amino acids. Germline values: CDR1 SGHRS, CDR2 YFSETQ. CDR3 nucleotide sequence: TGCGCCAGCAGCTTGGACCCTAATGAGCAGTTCTTC. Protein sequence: CASSLDPNEQFF.

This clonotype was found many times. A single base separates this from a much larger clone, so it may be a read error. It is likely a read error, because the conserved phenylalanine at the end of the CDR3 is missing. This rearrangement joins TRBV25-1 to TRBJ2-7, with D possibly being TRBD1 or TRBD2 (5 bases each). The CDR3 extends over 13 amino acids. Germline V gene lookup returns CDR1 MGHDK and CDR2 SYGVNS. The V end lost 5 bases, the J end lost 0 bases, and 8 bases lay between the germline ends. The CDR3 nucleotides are TGTGCCAGCAGTCGGGACCACTCCTACGAGCAGTACTGC. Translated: CASSRDHSYEQYC.

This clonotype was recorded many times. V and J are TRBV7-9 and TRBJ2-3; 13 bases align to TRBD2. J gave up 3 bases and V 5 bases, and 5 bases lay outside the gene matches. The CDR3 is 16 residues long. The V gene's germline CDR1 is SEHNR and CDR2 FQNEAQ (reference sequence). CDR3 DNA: TGTGCCAGCAGCGACGGACTAGCGGGAGCTACAGATACGCAGTATTTT. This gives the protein CASSDGLAGATDTQYF.

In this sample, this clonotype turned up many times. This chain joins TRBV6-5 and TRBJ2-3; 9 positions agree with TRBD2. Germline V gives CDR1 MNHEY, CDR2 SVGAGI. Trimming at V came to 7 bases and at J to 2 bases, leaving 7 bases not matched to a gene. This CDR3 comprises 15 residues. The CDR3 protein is CASKLAGSDTDTQYF. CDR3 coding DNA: TGTGCCAGCAAGCTAGCGGGGTCTGACACAGATACGCAGTATTTT.

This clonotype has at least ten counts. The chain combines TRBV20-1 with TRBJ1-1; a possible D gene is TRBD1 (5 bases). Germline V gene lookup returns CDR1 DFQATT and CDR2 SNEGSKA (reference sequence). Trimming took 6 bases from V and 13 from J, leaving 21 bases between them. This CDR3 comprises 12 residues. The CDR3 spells CSAQDSHLGDFF. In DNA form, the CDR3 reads TGCAGTGCCCAAGACAGTCATTTAGGTGATTTCTTT.

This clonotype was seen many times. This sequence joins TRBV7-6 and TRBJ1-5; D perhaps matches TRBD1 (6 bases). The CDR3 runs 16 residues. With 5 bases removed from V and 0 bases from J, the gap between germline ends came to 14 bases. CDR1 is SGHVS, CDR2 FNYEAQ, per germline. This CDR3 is CASSPYQGNSNQPQHF. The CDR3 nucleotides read TGTGCCAGCAGCCCCTATCAGGGGAATAGCAATCAGCCCCAGCATTTT.

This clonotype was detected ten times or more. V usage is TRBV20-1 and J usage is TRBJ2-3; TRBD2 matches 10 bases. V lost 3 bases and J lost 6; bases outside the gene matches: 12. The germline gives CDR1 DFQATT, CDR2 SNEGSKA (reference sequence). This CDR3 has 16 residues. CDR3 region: CSASPLERGGPDTQYF. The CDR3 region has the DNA TGCAGTGCTAGTCCCCTGGAGCGGGGGGGCCCTGATACGCAGTATTTT.

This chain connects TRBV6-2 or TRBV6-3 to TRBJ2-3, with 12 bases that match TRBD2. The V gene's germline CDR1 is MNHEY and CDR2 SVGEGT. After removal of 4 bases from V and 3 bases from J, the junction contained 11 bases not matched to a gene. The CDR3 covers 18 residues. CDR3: CASSSLSATSGRTDTQYF. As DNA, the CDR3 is TGTGCCAGCAGTTCCCTCTCCGCGACTAGCGGGAGAACAGATACGCAGTATTTT.

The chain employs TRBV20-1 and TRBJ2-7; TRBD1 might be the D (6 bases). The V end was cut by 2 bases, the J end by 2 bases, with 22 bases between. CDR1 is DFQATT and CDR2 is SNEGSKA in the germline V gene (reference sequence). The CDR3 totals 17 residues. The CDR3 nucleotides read TGCAGTGCTAGACCCTGGGGGACACCCGAGGGCGCCTACGAGCAGTACTTC. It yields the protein CSARPWGTPEGAYEQYF.

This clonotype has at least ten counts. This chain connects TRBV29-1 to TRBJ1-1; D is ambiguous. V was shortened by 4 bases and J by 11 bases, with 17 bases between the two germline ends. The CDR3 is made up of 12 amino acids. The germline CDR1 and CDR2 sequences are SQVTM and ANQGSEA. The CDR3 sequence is CSVVPPSGMAFF. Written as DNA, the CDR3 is TGCAGCGTTGTACCCCCCTCGGGGATGGCTTTCTTT.

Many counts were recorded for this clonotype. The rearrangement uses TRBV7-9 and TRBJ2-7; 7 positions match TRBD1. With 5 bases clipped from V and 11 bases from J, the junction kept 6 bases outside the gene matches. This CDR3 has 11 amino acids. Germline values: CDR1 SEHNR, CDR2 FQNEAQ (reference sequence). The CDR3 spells CASSAGQGEYF. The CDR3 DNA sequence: TGTGCCAGCAGCGCCGGCCAGGGGGAGTACTTC.

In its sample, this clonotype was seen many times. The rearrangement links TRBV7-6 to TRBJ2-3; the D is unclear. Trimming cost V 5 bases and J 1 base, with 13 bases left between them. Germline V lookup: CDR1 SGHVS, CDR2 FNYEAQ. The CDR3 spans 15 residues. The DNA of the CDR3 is TGTGCCAGCAGCCCTCCCCAAATAGGCACAGATACGCAGTATTTT. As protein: CASSPPQIGTDTQYF.

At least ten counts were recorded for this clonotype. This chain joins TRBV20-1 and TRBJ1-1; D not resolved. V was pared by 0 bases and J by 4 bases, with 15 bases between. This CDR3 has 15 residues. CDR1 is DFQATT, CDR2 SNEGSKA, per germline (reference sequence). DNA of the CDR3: TGCAGTGCTAGAGATTTCCGGGAGGTTAGCACTGAAGCTTTCTTT. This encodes CSARDFREVSTEAFF.

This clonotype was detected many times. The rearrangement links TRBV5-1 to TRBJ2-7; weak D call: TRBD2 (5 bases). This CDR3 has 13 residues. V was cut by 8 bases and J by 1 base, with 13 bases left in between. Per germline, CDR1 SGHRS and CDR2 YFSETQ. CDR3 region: CARGLLPSYEQYF. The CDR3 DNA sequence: TGCGCCAGAGGACTTCTACCTTCCTACGAGCAGTACTTC.

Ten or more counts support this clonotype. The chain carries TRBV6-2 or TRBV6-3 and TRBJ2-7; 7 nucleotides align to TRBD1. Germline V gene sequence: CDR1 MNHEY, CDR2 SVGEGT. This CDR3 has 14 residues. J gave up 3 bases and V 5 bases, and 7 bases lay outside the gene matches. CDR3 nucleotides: TGTGCCAGCAGTACTTGGACAGGAATCTACGAGCAGTACTTC. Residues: CASSTWTGIYEQYF.

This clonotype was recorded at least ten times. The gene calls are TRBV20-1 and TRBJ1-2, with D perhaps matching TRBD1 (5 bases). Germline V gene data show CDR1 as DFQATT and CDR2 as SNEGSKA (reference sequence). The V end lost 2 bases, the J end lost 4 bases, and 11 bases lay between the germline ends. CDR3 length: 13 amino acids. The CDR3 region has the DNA TGCAGTGCTAGACCGGGGGGGAGCTATGGCTACACCTTC. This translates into CSARPGGSYGYTF.

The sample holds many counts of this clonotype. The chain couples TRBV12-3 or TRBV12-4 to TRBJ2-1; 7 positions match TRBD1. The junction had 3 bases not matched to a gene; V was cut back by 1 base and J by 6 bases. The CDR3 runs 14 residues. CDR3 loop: CASSLGQGPNEQFF. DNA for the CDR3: TGTGCCAGCAGTTTAGGACAGGGTCCCAATGAGCAGTTCTTC.

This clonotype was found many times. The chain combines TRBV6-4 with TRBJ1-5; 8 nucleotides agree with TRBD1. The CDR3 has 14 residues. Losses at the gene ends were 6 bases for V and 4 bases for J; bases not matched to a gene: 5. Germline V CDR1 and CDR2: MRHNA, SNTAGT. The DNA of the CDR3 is TGTGCCAGCAGGTTTGACAGGGGAAATCAGCCCCAGCATTTT. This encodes CASRFDRGNQPQHF.

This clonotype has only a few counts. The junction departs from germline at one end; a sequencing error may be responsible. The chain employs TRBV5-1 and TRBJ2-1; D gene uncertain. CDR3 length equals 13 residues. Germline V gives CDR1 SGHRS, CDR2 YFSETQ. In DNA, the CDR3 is TGCGCCAGCAGCTTTGTAGGGTCTCTTATCTGGTGCTTC. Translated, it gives CASSFVGSLIWCF.

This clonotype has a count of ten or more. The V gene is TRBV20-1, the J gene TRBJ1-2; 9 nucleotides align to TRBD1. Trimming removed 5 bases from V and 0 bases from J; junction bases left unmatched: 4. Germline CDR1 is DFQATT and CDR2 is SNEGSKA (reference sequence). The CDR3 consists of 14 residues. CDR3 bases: TGCAGTGCTGCCGACAGGGGGGCTAACTATGGCTACACCTTC. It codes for CSAADRGANYGYTF.

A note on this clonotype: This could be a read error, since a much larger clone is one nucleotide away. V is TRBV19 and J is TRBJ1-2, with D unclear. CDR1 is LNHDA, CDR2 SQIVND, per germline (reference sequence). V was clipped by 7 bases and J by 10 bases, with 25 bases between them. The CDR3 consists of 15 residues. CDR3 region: CASTSVPFSPFDYTF. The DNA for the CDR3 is TGTGCCAGTACCTCAGTGCCCTTCTCTCCGTTTGACTACACCTTC.

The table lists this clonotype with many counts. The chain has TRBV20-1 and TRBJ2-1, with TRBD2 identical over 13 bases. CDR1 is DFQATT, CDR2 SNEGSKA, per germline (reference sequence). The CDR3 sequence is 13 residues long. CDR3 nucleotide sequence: TGCAGGGGGACTAGCGGGATTTGGGGTGAGCAGTTCTTC. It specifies CRGTSGIWGEQFF.

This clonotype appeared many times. The CDR3 protein is CSAGQIGETQYF. CDR3 in DNA: TGCAGTGCCGGCCAGATTGGGGAGACCCAGTACTTC. The chain is built from TRBV20-1 and TRBJ2-5; D is unclear. Germline V gene sequence: CDR1 DFQATT, CDR2 SNEGSKA (reference sequence). CDR3 length equals 12 residues. The ends were cut back, 6 bases at V and 5 bases at J, with 13 bases in the middle.

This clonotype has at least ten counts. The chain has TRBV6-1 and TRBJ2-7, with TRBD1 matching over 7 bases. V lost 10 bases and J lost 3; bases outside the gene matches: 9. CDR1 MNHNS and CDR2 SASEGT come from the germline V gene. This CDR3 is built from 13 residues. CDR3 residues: CATRGKGFYEQYF. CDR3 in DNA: TGTGCCACCAGGGGGAAAGGCTTCTACGAGCAGTACTTC.

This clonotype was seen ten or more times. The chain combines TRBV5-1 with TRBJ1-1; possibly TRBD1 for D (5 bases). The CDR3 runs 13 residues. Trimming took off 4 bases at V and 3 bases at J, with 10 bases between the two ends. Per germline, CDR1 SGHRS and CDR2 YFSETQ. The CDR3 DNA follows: TGCGCCAGCAGCGCACGACAGCACACTGAAGCTTTCTTT. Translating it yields CASSARQHTEAFF.

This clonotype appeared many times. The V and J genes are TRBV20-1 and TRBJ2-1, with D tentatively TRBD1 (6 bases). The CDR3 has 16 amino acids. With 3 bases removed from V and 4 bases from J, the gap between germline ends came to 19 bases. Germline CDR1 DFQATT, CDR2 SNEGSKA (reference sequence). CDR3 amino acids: CSASALGDIIYNEQFF. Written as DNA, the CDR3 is TGCAGTGCTAGCGCCTTGGGGGACATCATTTACAATGAGCAGTTCTTC.